A selection of T cell receptor beta chains follows, all from one sample in a study of blood T cell repertoires in COVID-19. Here immunoSEQ multiplex PCR was the method, and the copy in TCRdb shows in-frame clones only, minus some. Of a few hundred thousand clones listed, 80% to 95% were seen once; the top ten hold 2.5% to 3%. The sample consisted of peripheral blood. Every receptor here comes from a person aged 18 to 30 with COVID-19, enrolled during active disease. Both conserved end residues are part of each CDR3. A D gene is named only where the DNA matches it firmly. Clone size, where shown, is once, few, many, or a class for clones that have expanded.

abundance: many
j_gene: TRBJ2-3
v_gene: TRBV6-1
d_gene: TRBD1
CDR3nt: TGTGCCAGCAGTGAAGGGACAGGGGGCACAGATACGCAGTATTTT
CDR3aa: CASSEGTGGTDTQYF

abundance: .
j_gene: TRBJ1-2
v_gene: TRBV10-3
d_gene: .
CDR3nt: TGTGCCATCGGGGCCCTGGGGGGAGGCTACACCTTC
CDR3aa: CAIGALGGGYTF

abundance: .
j_gene: TRBJ2-7
v_gene: TRBV4-3
d_gene: TRBD1
CDR3nt: TGCGCCAGCAGCCAAGAGGGTTTGTACAGGACAGGGGGCCACGAGCAGTACTTC
CDR3aa: CASSQEGLYRTGGHEQYF

abundance: once
j_gene: TRBJ2-1
v_gene: TRBV14
d_gene: TRBD2
CDR3nt: TGTGCCAGCAGCCAGGGACTAGCGGGTTACAATGAGCAGTTCTTC
CDR3aa: CASSQGLAGYNEQFF

abundance: once
j_gene: TRBJ2-7
v_gene: TRBV10-3
d_gene: .
CDR3nt: TGTGCCATCAGCCTTGGGGCGGGGGCATCCTACGAGCAGTACTTC
CDR3aa: CAISLGAGASYEQYF

abundance: .
j_gene: TRBJ2-7
v_gene: TRBV7-2
d_gene: TRBD1
CDR3nt: TGTGCCAGCAGAAGGGACAGGTTCCCCTACGAGCAGTACTTC
CDR3aa: CASRRDRFPYEQYF

abundance: .
j_gene: TRBJ2-7
v_gene: TRBV10-3
d_gene: TRBD2
CDR3nt: TGTGCCATCAGTGGGGACCTAGCGGGGGCCTACGAGCAGTACTTC
CDR3aa: CAISGDLAGAYEQYF

abundance: .
j_gene: TRBJ2-5
v_gene: TRBV6-5
d_gene: .
CDR3nt: TGTGCCAGCAGATTTATAGGGGGTGCGGAGACCCAGTACTTC
CDR3aa: CASRFIGGAETQYF

abundance: .
j_gene: TRBJ2-2
v_gene: TRBV4-1
d_gene: .
CDR3nt: TGCGCCAGCAGCCAAGATCGCGGCTTAAACACCGGGGAGCTGTTTTTT
CDR3aa: CASSQDRGLNTGELFF

abundance: .
j_gene: TRBJ2-3
v_gene: TRBV3-1/TRBV3-2
d_gene: TRBD2
CDR3nt: TGTGCCAGCAGCCAAGGACTAGCGGTAGCGCGCAGTGCAGATACGCAGTATTTT
CDR3aa: CASSQGLAVARSADTQYF

abundance: .
j_gene: TRBJ1-5
v_gene: TRBV5-1
d_gene: .
CDR3nt: TGCGCCAGCAGCTTGGGGGAGGGACAGCCCCAGCATTTT
CDR3aa: CASSLGEGQPQHF

abundance: .
j_gene: TRBJ1-1
v_gene: TRBV7-9
d_gene: .
CDR3nt: TGTGCCAGCAGCTCTAAGGAGTTGCTGTCGAACACTGAAGCTTTCTTT
CDR3aa: CASSSKELLSNTEAFF

abundance: once
j_gene: TRBJ2-1
v_gene: TRBV28
d_gene: TRBD2
CDR3nt: TGTGCCAGCAGCCCGGGTATAGCGGGAGGGCACAATGAGCAGTTCTTC
CDR3aa: CASSPGIAGGHNEQFF

abundance: .
j_gene: TRBJ1-5
v_gene: TRBV4-3
d_gene: .
CDR3nt: TGCGCCAGCAGCCAGGATGCCTTAAGGGGCCCTGAGAGCAATCAGCCCCAGCATTTT
CDR3aa: CASSQDALRGPESNQPQHF

abundance: .
j_gene: TRBJ2-4
v_gene: TRBV24-1
d_gene: TRBD1
CDR3nt: TGTGCCACCAGTGATTCGGGGACAGGGAAGACCAAAAACATTCAGTACTTC
CDR3aa: CATSDSGTGKTKNIQYF

abundance: few
j_gene: TRBJ2-5
v_gene: TRBV3-1/TRBV3-2
d_gene: TRBD1
CDR3nt: TGTGCCAGCAGACAGGGGGCAGGCGAGACCCAGTACTTC
CDR3aa: CASRQGAGETQYF

abundance: .
j_gene: TRBJ1-1
v_gene: TRBV19
d_gene: .
CDR3nt: TGTGCCAGTAGTACCGACGGGAGGTCCACTGAAGCTTTCTTT
CDR3aa: CASSTDGRSTEAFF

abundance: .
j_gene: TRBJ1-2
v_gene: TRBV24-1
d_gene: .
CDR3nt: TGTGCCACCAGTGACTCACGGGGACACTCTGGCTACACCTTC
CDR3aa: CATSDSRGHSGYTF

abundance: .
j_gene: TRBJ1-5
v_gene: TRBV6-4
d_gene: .
CDR3nt: TGTGCCAGCAGTGTCCTCCGTGGGAGCAGCCGTCTCCCGAGCGGTCAGCCCCAGCATTTT
CDR3aa: CASSVLRGSSRLPSGQPQHF

abundance: .
j_gene: TRBJ2-7
v_gene: TRBV5-1
d_gene: TRBD2
CDR3nt: TGCGCCAGCAGCTTGGCACCCAGCGGGGGTTCCTACGAGCAGTACTTC
CDR3aa: CASSLAPSGGSYEQYF

abundance: .
j_gene: TRBJ2-7
v_gene: TRBV21-1
d_gene: .
CDR3nt: TGTGCCACCGTGAAGACAGGCCCCCTGGGTGAGCAGTACTTC
CDR3aa: CATVKTGPLGEQYF